Detailed here is one T cell receptor beta chain. Its antigen is as yet unknown. 60 Vbeta and 13 Jbeta primers were used in PCR. TCRdb keeps only in-frame clones here, not all; method: immunoSEQ multiplex PCR. The sample yields over 70,000 clones, approximately 76% seen once. The CDR3 sequence is 14 residues long. Germline V lookup: CDR1 MNHNY, CDR2 SVGAGI (reference sequence). The V and J ends lost 6 bases and 5 bases, in that order; junction bases with no gene match: 8. The data are from a study of cytomegalovirus exposure and HLA in healthy donors. Study-level results: Most TCR sequences were uncommon, yet certain public TCRs appeared in many donors. Within an earlier analysis, most TCR beta V segments proved productive either about 90% or about 30% of the time.

The sequence was collected from a male donor in good health and CMV-seronegative. Source material: PBMCs. The chain recombines TRBV6-6 with TRBJ2-7; TRBD1 matches at 9 bases. CDR3 in amino acids: CASSSQGAGDEQYF. CDR3 DNA: TGTGCCAGCAGCTCACAGGGGGCCGGAGACGAGCAGTACTTC.